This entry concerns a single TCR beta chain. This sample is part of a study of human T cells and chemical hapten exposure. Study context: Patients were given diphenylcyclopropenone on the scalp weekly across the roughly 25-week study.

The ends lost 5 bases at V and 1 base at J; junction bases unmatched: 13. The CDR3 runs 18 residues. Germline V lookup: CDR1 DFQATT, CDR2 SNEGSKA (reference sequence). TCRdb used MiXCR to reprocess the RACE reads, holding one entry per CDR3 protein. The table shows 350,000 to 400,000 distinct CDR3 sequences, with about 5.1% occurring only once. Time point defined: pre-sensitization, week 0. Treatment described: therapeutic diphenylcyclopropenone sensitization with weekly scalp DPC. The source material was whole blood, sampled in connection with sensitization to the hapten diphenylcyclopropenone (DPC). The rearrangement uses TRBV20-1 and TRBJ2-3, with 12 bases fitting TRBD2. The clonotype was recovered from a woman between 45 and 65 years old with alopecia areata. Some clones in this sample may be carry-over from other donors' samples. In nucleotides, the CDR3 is TGCAGTGCTCCACTGACTAGCGGGGGAACTTGGGGCACAGATACGCAGTATTTT. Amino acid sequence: CSAPLTSGGTWGTDTQYF.